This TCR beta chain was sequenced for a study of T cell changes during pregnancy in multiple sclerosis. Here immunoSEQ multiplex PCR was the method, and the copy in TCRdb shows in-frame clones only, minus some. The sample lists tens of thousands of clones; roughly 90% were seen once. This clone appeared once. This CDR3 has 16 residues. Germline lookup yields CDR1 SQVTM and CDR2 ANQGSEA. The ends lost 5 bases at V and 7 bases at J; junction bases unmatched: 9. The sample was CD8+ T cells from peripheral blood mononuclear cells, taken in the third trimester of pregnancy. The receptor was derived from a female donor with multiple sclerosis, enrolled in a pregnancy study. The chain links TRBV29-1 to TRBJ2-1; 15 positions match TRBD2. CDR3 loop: CSVRGLAGGSWNEQFF. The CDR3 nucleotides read TGCAGCGTTCGGGGACTAGCGGGAGGATCATGGAATGAGCAGTTCTTC.